A single sample gave rise to the 26 T cell receptor beta chains below, sequenced in a study of T cell responses to AZD1222 COVID-19 vaccine. Profiled with immunoSEQ multiplex PCR; TCRdb holds only in-frame clones, not every one. The sample lists around 160,000 clones; roughly 80% were seen once. The material was peripheral blood, obtained on day 0 of MenACWY control vaccination. These receptors were collected from an adult in good health.

The gene calls are TRBV19 and TRBJ1-5; 9 nucleotides match TRBD1. Germline CDR1 reads LNHDA; CDR2 reads SQIVND (reference sequence). The CDR3 has 12 amino acids. The junction had 4 bases not matched to a gene; V was cut back by 9 bases and J by 7 bases. The CDR3 loop is CASGQGNQPQHF. As DNA, the CDR3 is TGTGCCAGCGGACAGGGGAACCAGCCCCAGCATTTT. The variable domain in full, with the rest retrieved from reference TRBV19 and TRBJ1-5, is DGGITQSPKYLFRKEGQNVTLSCEQNLNHDAMYWYRQDPGQGLRLIYYSQIVNDFQKGDIAEGYSVSREKKESFPLTVTSAQKNPTAFYLCASGQGNQPQHFGDGTRLSIL.

The chain is built from TRBV29-1 and TRBJ2-1; TRBD2 agrees at 8 bases. This CDR3 region has 16 residues. Germline V gives CDR1 SQVTM, CDR2 ANQGSEA. Losses at the gene ends were 4 bases for V and 2 bases for J; bases not matched to a gene: 10. This chain's CDR3 is CSVVSGGAYAYNEQFF. CDR3 coding DNA: TGCAGCGTTGTTTCGGGGGGGGCCTACGCCTACAATGAGCAGTTCTTC.

J is TRBJ2-3 and V is TRBV28; 8 nucleotides align to TRBD1. Germline CDR1 MDHEN, CDR2 SYDVKM. V lost 2 bases, J lost 5 bases, and 6 bases stayed unmatched. This CDR3 contains 15 residues. The CDR3 spells CASSLLDRDKDTQYF. The CDR3 coding sequence is TGTGCCAGCAGTTTACTGGACAGGGATAAAGATACGCAGTATTTT.

This clone was seen once. Within the sample, other DNA sequences also encode this same CDR3. The V call is TRBV18, the J call TRBJ1-5; no clear D gene. This CDR3 has 13 residues. V lost 3 bases, J lost 4 bases, and 7 bases lay in between. Germline V gene data show CDR1 as KGHSH and CDR2 as LQKENI. Here the CDR3 reads CASSPGLNQPQHF. The CDR3 DNA reads TGTGCCAGCTCACCGGGGTTGAATCAGCCCCAGCATTTT.

The genes are TRBV27 and TRBJ2-2; the D call may be TRBD1 or TRBD2 (7 bases each). The CDR3 runs 17 residues. V lost 6 bases to trimming and J lost 3 bases, with 20 bases between them. The V gene's germline CDR1 is MNHEY and CDR2 SMNVEV (reference sequence). This chain's CDR3 is CASSALGRGQYTGELFF. The CDR3, as DNA: TGTGCCAGCAGCGCGCTGGGGAGGGGGCAGTACACCGGGGAGCTGTTTTTT.

V usage is TRBV9 and J usage is TRBJ2-1; D unclear. The CDR3 has 15 residues. Trimming pared 3 bases from V and 0 bases from J, leaving 10 bases between. CDR1 and CDR2 (germline): SGDLS, YYNGEE. The CDR3: CASSGRSVSYNEQFF. As DNA, the CDR3 is TGTGCCAGCAGCGGGAGATCGGTCTCCTACAATGAGCAGTTCTTC.

The chain is built from TRBV7-2 and TRBJ2-1; D ambiguous. V lost 1 base and J 4 bases, leaving 11 bases between the germline ends. This CDR3 is built from 15 residues. The germline gives CDR1 SGHTA, CDR2 FQGNSA. The CDR3 here is CASSLEARDYNEQFF. CDR3 sequence (DNA): TGTGCCAGCAGCTTAGAAGCTAGGGATTACAATGAGCAGTTCTTC.

This clone was recorded once. V and J are TRBV19 and TRBJ1-5; D is ambiguous. This CDR3 has 16 amino acids. Germline CDR1 reads LNHDA; CDR2 reads SQIVND (reference sequence). The V end was cut by 2 bases, the J end by 2 bases, with 13 bases between. Here the CDR3 DNA reads TGTGCCAGTAGTATACGGTATAGACACGGCAATCAGCCCCAGCATTTT. Residues: CASSIRYRHGNQPQHF.

The gene calls are TRBV5-1 and TRBJ2-6; D perhaps matches TRBD2 (7 bases). Germline loops: CDR1 SGHRS, CDR2 YFSETQ. V lost 0 bases to trimming and J lost 0 bases, with 13 bases between them. The CDR3 runs 18 residues. CDR3 DNA: TGCGCCAGCAGCTTGGATGCGGGGGCCCACTCTGGGGCCAACGTCCTGACTTTC. Protein product: CASSLDAGAHSGANVLTF. Full variable domain (missing parts from reference TRBV5-1 and TRBJ2-6): KAGVTQTPRYLIKTRGQQVTLSCSPISGHRSVSWYQQTPGQGLQFLFEYFSETQRNKGNFPGRFSGRQFSNSRSEMNVSTLELGDSALYLCASSLDAGAHSGANVLTFGAGSRLTVL.

The chain has TRBV15 and TRBJ1-6, with a tentative D call TRBD1 (6 bases). Trimming left V 3 bases short and J 5 bases short, with 17 bases between. The CDR3 totals 17 residues. CDR1 LNHNV and CDR2 YYDKDF come from the germline V gene (reference sequence). The CDR3 DNA reads TGTGCCACCAGCAGGACCATAGGACAGACCAATAATTCACCCCTCCACTTT. It encodes CATSRTIGQTNNSPLHF.

The chain couples TRBV14 to TRBJ1-6; D unclear. This CDR3 comprises 13 residues. Germline values: CDR1 SGHDN, CDR2 FVKESK. The V gene lost 1 base and the J gene lost 7 bases, with 5 bases spanning the gap. CDR3 amino acids: CASSQGKNSPLHF. The CDR3 DNA follows: TGTGCCAGCAGCCAAGGGAAAAATTCACCCCTCCACTTT.

A single count supports this clone. V usage is TRBV27 and J usage is TRBJ2-7; D is ambiguous. V was cut by 5 bases and J by 2 bases, with 10 bases left in between. From germline, CDR1 is MNHEY and CDR2 SMNVEV (reference sequence). CDR3 length: 13 residues. The CDR3 nucleotides read TGTGCCAGCAGTCGAGCCCAGACCTACGAGCAGTACTTC. Protein product: CASSRAQTYEQYF.

The V gene is TRBV5-4, the J gene TRBJ1-2; 7 bases are a match to TRBD1. The CDR3 totals 14 residues. V lost 3 bases to trimming and J lost 2 bases; unmatched junction nucleotides: 4. Germline V gene lookup returns CDR1 SGHNT and CDR2 YYREEE (reference sequence). CDR3 in amino acids: CASSSTGENYGYTF. The CDR3 bases are TGTGCCAGCAGCTCCACAGGGGAGAACTATGGCTACACCTTC.

V gene TRBV6-5 combines with J gene TRBJ2-7; D is tentatively TRBD1 or TRBD2 (6 bases each). Deletions cut 2 bases from V and 3 bases from J, with 11 bases between. The CDR3 loop spans 14 amino acids. CDR1 and CDR2 from the germline V gene are MNHEY and SVGAGI. The CDR3 coding sequence is TGTGCCAGCAGTTACAAGGGGGGATACTACGAGCAGTACTTC. The encoded protein is CASSYKGGYYEQYF.

The chain employs TRBV28 and TRBJ1-2; 7 bases are a match to TRBD1. J gave up 5 bases and V 3 bases, and 6 bases lay outside the gene matches. Per germline, CDR1 MDHEN and CDR2 SYDVKM. The CDR3 loop spans 14 amino acids. CDR3 loop: CASSLEGAGYGYTF. CDR3 in DNA: TGTGCCAGCAGTTTGGAGGGGGCGGGGTATGGCTACACCTTC.

This sequence joins TRBV11-2 and TRBJ2-3; D could derive from TRBD1 or TRBD2 (5 bases each). The CDR3 covers 13 residues. The V and J ends lost 6 bases and 4 bases respectively, with 11 bases between them. CDR1 and CDR2 from the germline V gene are SGHAT and FQNNGV. The CDR3 is CASSWDLADTQYF. CDR3 coding DNA: TGTGCCAGCAGTTGGGACCTCGCAGATACGCAGTATTTT.

V gene TRBV12-3 or TRBV12-4 combines with J gene TRBJ1-6; the D is unclear. V dropped 6 bases and J dropped 4 bases, with 4 bases sitting between them. This CDR3 region has 12 residues. CDR3 in DNA: TGTGCCAGCAGCCCTTATAATTCACCCCTCCACTTT. Residues: CASSPYNSPLHF.

In this sample, this clone turned up once. The chain employs TRBV4-1 and TRBJ2-3; no clear D gene. Germline-derived CDR1 and CDR2 are MGHRA and YSYEKL. V dropped 3 bases and J dropped 5 bases, with 18 bases sitting between them. This CDR3 comprises 16 residues. CDR3 nucleotide sequence: TGCGCCAGCAGCCACGACATGTTTTTGGGTCGAGATACGCAGTATTTT. Residues: CASSHDMFLGRDTQYF.

The chain couples TRBV7-2 to TRBJ1-6; D remains ambiguous. The germline V gene encodes CDR1 SGHTA and CDR2 FQGNSA. V was pared by 1 base and J by 9 bases, with 1 base between. The CDR3 contains 11 residues. The CDR3 DNA reads TGTGCCAGCAGCTTAGGTTCACCCCTCCACTTT. Its translation: CASSLGSPLHF.

This chain joins TRBV18 and TRBJ1-4, with D uncertain. CDR1 and CDR2 (germline): KGHSH, LQKENI. The germline V and J ends were trimmed by 3 bases and 7 bases, with 9 bases remaining between them. This CDR3 contains 13 residues. In DNA form, the CDR3 reads TGTGCCAGCTCACCTAGGATTTTTGAAAAACTGTTTTTT. Translating gives CASSPRIFEKLFF. Together with reference TRBV18 and TRBJ1-4, the CDR3 gives the full variable domain: NAGVMQNPRHLVRRRGQEARLRCSPMKGHSHVYWYRQLPEEGLKFMVYLQKENIIDESGMPKERFSAEFPKEGPSILRIQQVVRGDSAAYFCASSPRIFEKLFFGSGTQLSVL.

The chain links TRBV13 to TRBJ2-3; possible D gene TRBD1, 5 bases. The CDR3 is 16 amino acids. V was shortened by 1 base and J by 4 bases, with 15 bases between the two germline ends. The germline V gene encodes CDR1 PRHDT and CDR2 FYEKMQ (reference sequence). In DNA, the CDR3 is TGTGCCAGCAGCTTAGAATTAGGACAAGAAGCAGATACGCAGTATTTT. Translation gives CASSLELGQEADTQYF.

The chain combines TRBV19 with TRBJ2-1, with 11 bases fitting TRBD2. Germline CDR1 reads LNHDA; CDR2 reads SQIVND (reference sequence). CDR3 length: 18 amino acids. V was pared by 3 bases and J by 0 bases, with 7 bases of the junction left unmatched. The CDR3 nucleotides are TGTGCCAGTAGTATCCCACTAGCGGGGGCCAGCTCCTACAATGAGCAGTTCTTC. This translates into CASSIPLAGASSYNEQFF. Using reference TRBV19 and TRBJ2-1 for the parts outside the CDR3, the full variable domain is DGGITQSPKYLFRKEGQNVTLSCEQNLNHDAMYWYRQDPGQGLRLIYYSQIVNDFQKGDIAEGYSVSREKKESFPLTVTSAQKNPTAFYLCASSIPLAGASSYNEQFFGPGTRLTVL.

The chain employs TRBV5-1 and TRBJ2-1; D not certain. The CDR3 sequence is 15 residues long. V gave up 0 bases and J gave up 0 bases, with 7 bases separating them. The germline CDR1 and CDR2 sequences are SGHRS and YFSETQ. CDR3 DNA sequence: TGCGCCAGCAGCTTGGACCTGAGCTCCTACAATGAGCAGTTCTTC. The encoded protein is CASSLDLSSYNEQFF.

CDR3 sequence: CASSLAPTDPTETQYF. The CDR3 DNA follows: TGTGCCAGCAGCTTAGCGCCGACAGATCCAACAGAGACCCAGTACTTC. The chain has TRBV7-9 and TRBJ2-5, with D possibly being TRBD1 (5 bases). There are 16 residues in the CDR3. The V gene lost 0 bases and the J gene lost 4 bases, with 15 bases spanning the gap. Germline lookup yields CDR1 SEHNR and CDR2 FQNEAQ (reference sequence).

The chain uses TRBV9 and TRBJ2-6; D remains unclear. Germline-derived CDR1 and CDR2 are SGDLS and YYNGEE. The CDR3 runs 17 residues. Trimming shortened V by 0 bases and J by 1 base, and 11 bases separated the two germline ends. The CDR3 sequence is CASSVEPGVSGANVLTF. DNA of the CDR3: TGTGCCAGCAGCGTAGAGCCTGGCGTATCTGGGGCCAACGTCCTGACTTTC. Full variable domain (outside the CDR3, taken from reference TRBV9 and TRBJ2-6): DSGVTQTPKHLITATGQRVTLRCSPRSGDLSVYWYQQSLDQGLQFLIQYYNGEERAKGNILERFSAQQFPDLHSELNLSSLELGDSALYFCASSVEPGVSGANVLTFGAGSRLTVL.

The chain recombines TRBV7-9 with TRBJ1-2, with 8 bases lining up with TRBD1. V dropped 3 bases and J dropped 4; count of bases not matched to a gene: 4. Germline V gives CDR1 SEHNR, CDR2 FQNEAQ (reference sequence). This CDR3 comprises 14 residues. For the CDR3, the DNA is TGTGCCAGCAGCTTTGACAGGGGTGTCTATGGCTACACCTTC. Protein sequence: CASSFDRGVYGYTF.